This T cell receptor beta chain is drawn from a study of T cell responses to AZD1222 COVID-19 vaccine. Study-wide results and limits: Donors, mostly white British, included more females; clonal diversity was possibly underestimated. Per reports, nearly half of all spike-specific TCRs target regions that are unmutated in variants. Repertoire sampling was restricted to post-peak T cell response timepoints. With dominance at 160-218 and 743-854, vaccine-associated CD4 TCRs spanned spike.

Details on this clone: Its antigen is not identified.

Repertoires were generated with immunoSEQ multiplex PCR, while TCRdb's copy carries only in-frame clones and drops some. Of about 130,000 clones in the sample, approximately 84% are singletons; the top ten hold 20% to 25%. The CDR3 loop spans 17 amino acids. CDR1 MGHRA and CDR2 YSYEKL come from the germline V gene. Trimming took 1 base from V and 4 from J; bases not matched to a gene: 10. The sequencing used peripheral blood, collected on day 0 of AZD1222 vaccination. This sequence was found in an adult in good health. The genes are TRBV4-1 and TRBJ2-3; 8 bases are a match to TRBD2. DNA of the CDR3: TGCGCCAGCAGCCAAGCGGGCGGGGGGACCCGCTCAGATACGCAGTATTTT. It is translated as CASSQAGGGTRSDTQYF.